These T cell receptor beta chains were read from a single sample in a study of control samples from healthy donors and cancer patients. TCRdb's table, derived via immunoSEQ multiplex PCR, lists solely in-frame clones and lacks some. The sample holds 80,000 or so clones, 94% seen once. Sequenced material: blood. The receptors come from a woman between 35 and 50 years old in good health. The CDR3 runs from the conserved cysteine through the conserved F or W. Each record gives: D gene, J gene, V gene, CDR3 protein. A D gene is named only where the DNA matches it firmly.

>NA|TRBJ1-6|TRBV27
CASSFQIYNSPLHF
>TRBD2|TRBJ2-1|TRBV5-1
CASSPGTSGGWYNEQFF
>TRBD2|TRBJ2-3|TRBV7-9
CASSPSSGPTDTQYF
>NA|TRBJ2-2|TRBV5-4
CASSLPRGAGTGELFF
>NA|TRBJ1-2|TRBV6-5
CASSPGANYGYTF
>NA|TRBJ2-7|TRBV2
CASIRGSSSYEQYF
>NA|TRBJ1-2|TRBV12-5
CASGLIGEHYGYTF
>TRBD2|TRBJ2-1|TRBV27
CALSGGVNNEQFF
>NA|TRBJ1-4|TRBV19
CASSIGGQINEKLFF
>TRBD1|TRBJ1-2|TRBV2
CASSERYRGHYGYTF
>TRBD2|TRBJ2-2|TRBV9
CASSPQIGLAGGTGELFF
>NA|TRBJ2-2|TRBV28
CASISLQGIGELFF
>NA|TRBJ1-5|TRBV7-2
CASSLGILNQPQHF
>TRBD2|TRBJ2-5|TRBV5-1
CASSVGLAGETQYF
>TRBD1|TRBJ1-1|TRBV28
CASSLTGRGTEAFF
>TRBD1|TRBJ1-1|TRBV4-2
CASSLTGSNTEAFF
>NA|TRBJ1-2|TRBV28
CASSRPEDRFYGYTF
>NA|TRBJ2-1|TRBV4-1
CASSQSGGGVYNEQFF
>TRBD2|TRBJ2-5|TRBV7-2
CASSLGRGGRKETQYF
>TRBD2|TRBJ2-2|TRBV11-2
CASSTSGTSDGELFF
>NA|TRBJ2-4|TRBV3-1/TRBV3-2
CASSQELPGAGWVQYF
>NA|TRBJ1-5|TRBV4-1
CASSQGVFLMSNQPQHF
>NA|TRBJ2-7|TRBV4-1
CASSHPQGYEQYF
>NA|TRBJ2-1|TRBV30
CAWTLGSEQFF
>NA|TRBJ2-7|TRBV27
CASSLTGSYEQYF
>NA|TRBJ2-2|TRBV7-9
CASSTRGVPQSNTGELFF
>TRBD1|TRBJ1-5|TRBV2
CASTGQGQGPQHF
>NA|TRBJ2-7|TRBV5-7
CASSFAPGYEQYF
>NA|TRBJ1-3|TRBV10-2
CASSVDRNTIYF
>TRBD1|TRBJ2-7|TRBV19
CASSIGDSLSQYF
>TRBD2|TRBJ2-7|TRBV18
CASSPRGLAGGHEQYF